In its sample, the clone carrying this T cell receptor beta chain was seen a few times. Additional DNA sequences in this sample encode the identical CDR3. These data come from a study of PD-1 blockade in classical Hodgkin lymphoma. Relapse was seen in all patients after autologous stem cell transplantation, and brentuximab vedotin exposure was variable. This CDR3 comprises 12 residues. The germline CDR1 and CDR2 sequences are ENHRY and SYGVKD. The V and J ends lost 0 bases and 5 bases respectively, with 5 bases between them. This table comes from immunoSEQ multiplex PCR, and its TCRdb copy is limited to in-frame clones, with some not included. Found here are about 97,000 clones, roughly 84% of them singletons; the top ten hold less than 15%.

The receptor was derived from a human donor with classical Hodgkin lymphoma. Sample: peripheral blood mononuclear cells (PBMCs), taken at baseline. The chain recombines TRBV10-3 with TRBJ2-7; D gene uncertain. As DNA, the CDR3 is TGTGCCATCAGTGAGTCAGGGAACGAGCAGTACTTC. Encoded protein: CAISESGNEQYF.